This T cell receptor beta chain originates from a study of blood T cell repertoires in COVID-19. The overall study: There were acute and convalescent COVID-19 samples, and they came from the United States, Italy and Spain. From T cells, B-cell-depleted T cells, or PBMCs came the material, which was cDNA or gDNA.

This CDR3 spans 19 amino acids. The V end lost 4 bases, the J end lost 3 bases, and 25 bases lay between the germline ends. Germline loops: CDR1 LNHDA, CDR2 SQIVND (reference sequence). This clone was found once. The table came from immunoSEQ multiplex PCR; TCRdb's copy has only in-frame clones and leaves some out. The table lists about 160,000 clones, over 85% of them singletons. The V call is TRBV19, the J call TRBJ1-5, with D perhaps TRBD1 (5 bases). The sequence came from a woman in her sixties with COVID-19, enrolled during active disease. Material: peripheral blood. Here the CDR3 reads CASSTPSVQGLRVNQPQHF. As DNA, the CDR3 is TGTGCCAGTAGTACACCATCAGTCCAGGGCCTCCGGGTCAATCAGCCCCAGCATTTT.